These 15 T cell receptor beta chains were sequenced from one sample in a study of CD4 and CD8 cells across lung adenocarcinoma regions. Each CDR3 protein is one row after TCRdb ran MiXCR on the PCR reads. The table shows approximately 9,000 distinct CDR3 sequences, with 46% occurring only once. The sample taken for sequencing was CD4+ T cells from the margin of a lung tumor. Source of these receptors: a female donor with lung adenocarcinoma. The CD4 and CD8 labels of this study may be unreliable.

The chain employs TRBV6-5 and TRBJ2-3; D may correspond to TRBD1 or TRBD2 (5 bases each). Trimming took 4 bases from V and 12 from J, leaving 23 bases between them. Per the germline V gene, CDR1 is MNHEY and CDR2 is SVGAGI. This CDR3 is built from 15 residues. For the CDR3, the DNA is TGTGCCAGCAGTTCGGGGCAGAGAGCCAAAAACATTCAGTATTTT. Protein product: CASSSGQRAKNIQYF.

Only a few counts were recorded for this clonotype. The rearrangement uses TRBV12-3 or TRBV12-4 and TRBJ1-3; no reliable D call. Between the trimmed V and J ends, which lost 8 bases and 8 bases, there was a span of 10 bases. The CDR3 is made up of 11 amino acids. The CDR3 DNA follows: TGTGCCAGCGGTCGCGTAGACACCATATATTTT. As protein: CASGRVDTIYF.

This clonotype is deemed medium-sized. CDR3 sequence reads: CASSQVGAGGNGELFF. DNA of the CDR3: TGCGCCAGCAGCCAAGTGGGGGCAGGGGGAAACGGGGAGCTGTTTTTT. This sequence joins TRBV4-1 and TRBJ2-2, with 7 bases fitting TRBD1. CDR3 length: 16 amino acids. Germline loops: CDR1 MGHRA, CDR2 YSYEKL. V gave up 1 base and J gave up 7 bases; unmatched junction bases: 9.

Judged by abundance, this clonotype is medium-sized. The V gene is TRBV6-1, the J gene TRBJ2-2, with TRBD1 identical over 11 bases. Losses at the gene ends were 6 bases for V and 7 bases for J; bases not matched to a gene: 4. CDR1 and CDR2 from the germline V gene are MNHNS and SASEGT. This CDR3 is built from 14 residues. The CDR3 nucleotides read TGTGCCAGCAGCCGGACAGGGGGCGGCGGGGAGCTGTTTTTT. It yields the protein CASSRTGGGGELFF.

V is TRBV19 and J is TRBJ2-2; a weak D match, TRBD1 (7 bases). Trimming removed 4 bases at V and 7 bases at J, with 16 bases between. Germline CDR1 LNHDA, CDR2 SQIVND (reference sequence). The CDR3 is 15 amino acids. The chain's CDR3 is CASSKGQGGIGELFF. Written as DNA, the CDR3 is TGTGCCAGTAGTAAAGGGCAGGGGGGAATCGGGGAGCTGTTTTTT.

The V call is TRBV7-2, the J call TRBJ1-5; D is uncertain. CDR1 SGHTA and CDR2 FQGNSA come from the germline V gene. This CDR3 comprises 11 residues. V was shortened by 3 bases and J by 6 bases, with 3 bases between the two germline ends. The CDR3 nucleotides read TGTGCCAGCAGCTTGGGTCAGCCCCAGCATTTT. It is translated as CASSLGQPQHF.

This clonotype turned up a few times. This rearrangement joins TRBV6-5 to TRBJ2-1, with 10 bases identical to TRBD2. This CDR3 contains 15 residues. With 0 bases clipped from V and 8 bases from J, the junction kept 4 bases outside the gene matches. In germline, CDR1 is MNHEY, CDR2 SVGAGI. The CDR3 loop is CASSYSSGGAHEQFF. The CDR3 nucleotides are TGTGCCAGCAGTTACTCCAGCGGGGGGGCCCATGAGCAGTTCTTC.

This rearrangement joins TRBV11-1 to TRBJ2-3; 7 nucleotides match TRBD2. V shed 5 bases, J shed 2 bases, and the junction held 10 bases outside the gene matches. This CDR3 is built from 16 residues. CDR1 is SGHAT, CDR2 FQDESV, per germline (reference sequence). The CDR3 region is CASSPSPGGTTDTQYF. The CDR3, as DNA: TGTGCCAGCAGCCCCAGCCCCGGGGGGACCACAGATACGCAGTATTTT.

The rearrangement links TRBV5-1 to TRBJ2-3, with D perhaps given as TRBD1 or TRBD2 (6 bases each). The length of the CDR3 is 15 residues. Between the trimmed V and J ends, which lost 4 bases and 1 base, there was a span of 13 bases. Germline-derived CDR1 and CDR2 are SGHRS and YFSETQ. The CDR3 protein is CASSRGAKGTDTQYF. Here the CDR3 DNA reads TGCGCCAGCAGCAGGGGGGCTAAAGGCACAGATACGCAGTATTTT.

Only a few counts were recorded for this clonotype. This chain connects TRBV6-5 to TRBJ2-5; no clear D. Germline lookup yields CDR1 MNHEY and CDR2 SVGAGI. Trimming cost V 0 bases and J 2 bases, with 19 bases left between them. This CDR3 is built from 18 residues. The CDR3 protein is CASSYSILRTDSQETQYF. CDR3 nucleotide sequence: TGTGCCAGCAGTTACTCGATACTAAGAACAGACTCTCAAGAGACCCAGTACTTC.

This clonotype was observed a few times. The gene calls are TRBV6-1 and TRBJ2-5, with 7 bases matching TRBD2. J was trimmed by 9 bases and V by 6 bases; bases with no gene match: 13. The CDR3 runs to 14 residues. The germline V gene encodes CDR1 MNHNS and CDR2 SASEGT. The CDR3 coding sequence is TGTGCCAGCAGGGGGGAGGGACCCCGAAGGGCCCAGTACTTC. Amino acid sequence: CASRGEGPRRAQYF.

A note on this clonotype: It is likely a read error, because the conserved phenylalanine at the end of the CDR3 is missing. The limits of the CDR3 on the DNA are not certain, so only TCRdb's listed CDR3 is given. The gene calls are TRBV6-5 and TRBJ2-1; TRBD1 is taken as the D call from the table, unchecked against the DNA. The germline gives CDR1 MNHEY, CDR2 SVGAGI. The CDR3 sequence runs 8 residues, both termini included. The CDR3 protein is CASSYGER.

CDR3 sequence: CAIRLGAYEQYF. For the CDR3, the DNA is TGTGCCATAAGACTAGGGGCTTACGAGCAGTACTTC. This chain links TRBV10-3 with TRBJ2-1; TRBD2 might be the D (6 bases). TRBJ2-7 matches the DNA end more closely, so the J call is doubtful. The CDR3 runs to 12 residues. CDR1 is ENHRY and CDR2 is SYGVKD in the germline V gene.

This clonotype was seen more than once but under ten times. The chain links TRBV5-1 to TRBJ2-5; D may be TRBD2 (5 bases). V lost 5 bases, J lost 2 bases, and 10 bases lay in between. CDR1 is SGHRS, CDR2 YFSETQ, per germline. This CDR3 is built from 13 residues. The CDR3 sequence is CASRRGVQETQYF. The CDR3 bases are TGCGCCAGCAGACGGGGAGTACAAGAGACCCAGTACTTC.

Regarding this clonotype: One end of the junction varies from germline; a read error may be responsible. The CDR3 coding sequence is TGTGCCAGCAGGCAGACAGGGGCTGATGCTTTCTTT. Protein sequence: CASRQTGADAFF. The V and J genes are TRBV6-2 or TRBV6-3 and TRBJ1-1; TRBD1 matches at 8 bases. Germline V CDR1 and CDR2: MNHEY, SVGEGT. The CDR3 has 12 residues.